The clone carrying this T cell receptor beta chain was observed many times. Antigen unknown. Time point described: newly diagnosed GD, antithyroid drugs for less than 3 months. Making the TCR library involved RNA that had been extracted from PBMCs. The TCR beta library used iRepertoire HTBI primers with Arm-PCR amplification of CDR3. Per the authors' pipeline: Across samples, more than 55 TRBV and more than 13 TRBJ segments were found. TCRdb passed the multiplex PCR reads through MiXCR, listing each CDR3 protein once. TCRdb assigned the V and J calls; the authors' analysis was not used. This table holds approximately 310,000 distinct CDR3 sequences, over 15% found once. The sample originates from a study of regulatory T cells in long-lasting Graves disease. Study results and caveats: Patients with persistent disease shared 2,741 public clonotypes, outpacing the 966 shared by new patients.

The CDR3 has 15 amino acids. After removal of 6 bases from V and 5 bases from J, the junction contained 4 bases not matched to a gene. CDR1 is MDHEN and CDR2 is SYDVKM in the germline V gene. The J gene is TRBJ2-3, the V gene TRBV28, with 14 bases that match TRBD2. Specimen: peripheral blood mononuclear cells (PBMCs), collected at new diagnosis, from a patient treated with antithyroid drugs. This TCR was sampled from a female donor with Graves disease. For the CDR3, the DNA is TGTGCCAGCAGCTTGGGACTAGCGGGAGTAGATACGCAGTATTTT. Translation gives CASSLGLAGVDTQYF.